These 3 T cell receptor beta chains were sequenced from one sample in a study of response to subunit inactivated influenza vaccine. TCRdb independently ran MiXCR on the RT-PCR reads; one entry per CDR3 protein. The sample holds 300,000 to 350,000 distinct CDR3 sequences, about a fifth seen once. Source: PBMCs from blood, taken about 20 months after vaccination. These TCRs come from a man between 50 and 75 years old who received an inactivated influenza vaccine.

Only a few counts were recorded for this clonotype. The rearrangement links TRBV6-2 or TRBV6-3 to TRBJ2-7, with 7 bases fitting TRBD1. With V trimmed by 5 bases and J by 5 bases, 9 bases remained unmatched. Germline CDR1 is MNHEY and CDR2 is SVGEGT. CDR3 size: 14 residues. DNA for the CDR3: TGTGCCAGCAGTGACACAGGGGATGTCAACGAGCAGTACTTC. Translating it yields CASSDTGDVNEQYF.

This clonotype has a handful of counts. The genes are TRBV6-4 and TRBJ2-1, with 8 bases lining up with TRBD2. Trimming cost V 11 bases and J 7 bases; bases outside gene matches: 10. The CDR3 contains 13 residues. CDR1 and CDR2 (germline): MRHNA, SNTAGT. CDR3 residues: CASGGVLANEQFF. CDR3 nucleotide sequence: TGTGCCTCCGGGGGGGTATTGGCGAATGAGCAGTTCTTC.

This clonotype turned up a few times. CDR3 region: CASSQEGVVGTEAFF. The CDR3, as DNA: TGTGCCAGCAGCCAAGAGGGGGTGGTAGGCACTGAAGCTTTCTTT. The V and J genes are TRBV3-1 and TRBJ1-1, with D possibly TRBD1 on 5 matching bases. V was pared by 0 bases and J by 4 bases, with 12 bases between. Germline CDR1 and CDR2: LGHDT and YNNKEL (reference sequence). The CDR3 has 15 residues.